What follows are 21 T cell receptor beta chains derived from one specimen sequenced in a study of cytomegalovirus exposure and HLA in healthy donors. The PCR made use of 60 Vbeta and 13 Jbeta primers. Data came from immunoSEQ multiplex PCR; TCRdb stores just in-frame clones and leaves some out. The profile shows around 190,000 clones, around 79% of them singletons. The sequenced sample was PBMCs. These receptor sequences come from a woman under 30 in good health and CMV-seronegative.

This chain's CDR3 is CASDRKGKNIQYF. CDR3 nucleotides: TGTGCTAGTGACAGGAAGGGCAAAAACATTCAGTACTTC. The chain couples TRBV12-5 to TRBJ2-4; D is possibly TRBD1 (5 bases). There are 13 residues in the CDR3. The germline CDR1 and CDR2 sequences are LGHNT and FRNRAP. V dropped 7 bases and J dropped 3 bases, with 10 bases sitting between them.

The sample holds one count of this clone. CDR3: CAWSVRGASLWEQYF. CDR3 sequence (DNA): TGTGCCTGGAGTGTACGAGGCGCGAGCTTGTGGGAGCAGTACTTC. The chain recombines TRBV30 with TRBJ2-7; D gene uncertain. Germline CDR1 and CDR2: GTSNPN and SVGIG (reference sequence). This CDR3 spans 15 amino acids. With 0 bases removed from V and 7 bases from J, the gap between germline ends came to 19 bases.

The V gene is TRBV5-6, the J gene TRBJ1-2, with 7 bases matching TRBD1. V gave up 1 base and J gave up 6 bases; unmatched junction bases: 3. CDR1 and CDR2 from the germline V gene are SGHDT and YYEEEE. The CDR3 sequence is 13 residues long. In DNA form, the CDR3 reads TGTGCCAGCAGCTTGACAGGGGTGGATGGCTACACCTTC. Its translation: CASSLTGVDGYTF.

The rearrangement joins TRBV5-1 to TRBJ1-2, with TRBD1 matching 10 bases. This CDR3 region has 14 residues. The V segment lost 0 bases and the J segment 8 bases; nucleotides outside the gene matches: 4. Germline values: CDR1 SGHRS, CDR2 YFSETQ. The CDR3 region is CASSLGQGAGGYTF. The CDR3 DNA is TGCGCCAGCAGCTTGGGACAGGGGGCGGGCGGCTACACCTTC.

The chain combines TRBV19 with TRBJ2-3; a possible D gene is TRBD1 (6 bases). Trimming took off 6 bases at V and 2 bases at J, with 18 bases between the two ends. This CDR3 is built from 16 residues. Looked up from germline, CDR1 is LNHDA and CDR2 is SQIVND (reference sequence). DNA for the CDR3: TGTGCCAGTAGCCTAGGGGGTAGAGAGTTCACAGATACGCAGTATTTT. It specifies CASSLGGREFTDTQYF.

The V and J genes are TRBV10-2 and TRBJ1-1, with TRBD1 identical over 8 bases. J lost 5 bases, V lost 7 bases, and 6 bases had no gene match. Germline-derived CDR1 and CDR2 are WSHSY and SAAADI. The CDR3 length is 13 residues. DNA of the CDR3: TGCGCCAGCACCCTGACAGGGGAAACTGAAGCTTTCTTT. Translating it yields CASTLTGETEAFF.

This sequence joins TRBV5-1 and TRBJ1-1; D call uncertain. Germline CDR1 SGHRS, CDR2 YFSETQ. The CDR3 has 13 residues. Trimming shortened V by 4 bases and J by 0 bases, and 7 bases separated the two germline ends. CDR3 bases: TGCGCCAGCAGCGAGATACTGAACACTGAAGCTTTCTTT. It specifies CASSEILNTEAFF.

The rearrangement joins TRBV27 to TRBJ1-1, with D perhaps TRBD1 (5 bases). V was pared by 2 bases and J by 1 base, with 8 bases between. The length of the CDR3 is 14 residues. Germline V gives CDR1 MNHEY, CDR2 SMNVEV (reference sequence). Here the CDR3 reads CASSLRTPNTEAFF. The DNA of the CDR3 is TGTGCCAGCAGTTTACGGACACCGAACACTGAAGCTTTCTTT.

The rearrangement links TRBV4-2 to TRBJ2-5, with TRBD1 matching 7 bases. CDR3 length: 15 amino acids. Unmatched junction bases numbered 7, after V lost 4 bases and J lost 2 bases. Germline loops: CDR1 LGHNA, CDR2 YNFKEQ. The CDR3 bases are TGTGCCAGCAGCCTCCTTAGGGGGCAGCAAGAGACCCAGTACTTC. Translation gives CASSLLRGQQETQYF.

V gene TRBV7-9 combines with J gene TRBJ2-7; TRBD2 aligns across 9 bases. V gave up 3 bases and J gave up 0 bases; unmatched junction bases: 12. The V gene's germline CDR1 is SEHNR and CDR2 FQNEAQ (reference sequence). The CDR3 contains 18 residues. The CDR3 is CASSFSPGLAMNSYEQYF. In DNA, the CDR3 is TGTGCCAGCAGCTTCTCTCCCGGACTAGCGATGAACTCCTACGAGCAGTACTTC.

The rearrangement uses TRBV5-1 and TRBJ2-6, with D maybe TRBD1 (5 bases). Germline-derived CDR1 and CDR2 are SGHRS and YFSETQ. V was clipped by 0 bases and J by 0 bases, with 10 bases between them. The CDR3 runs to 17 residues. CDR3 region: CASSLGTPSSGANVLTF. CDR3 sequence (DNA): TGCGCCAGCAGCTTGGGGACACCAAGCTCTGGGGCCAACGTCCTGACTTTC.

The chain recombines TRBV4-2 with TRBJ1-5; 8 nucleotides agree with TRBD1. J gave up 8 bases and V 1 base, and 7 bases lay outside the gene matches. This CDR3 is built from 15 residues. Germline-derived CDR1 and CDR2 are LGHNA and YNFKEQ. The CDR3 here is CASSQARDRFEPQHF. DNA for the CDR3: TGTGCCAGCAGCCAAGCCCGGGACAGGTTTGAGCCCCAGCATTTT.

J is TRBJ2-7 and V is TRBV19; 9 bases align to TRBD1. This CDR3 comprises 15 residues. After removal of 3 bases from V and 6 bases from J, the junction contained 9 bases not matched to a gene. CDR1 LNHDA and CDR2 SQIVND come from the germline V gene (reference sequence). CDR3 nucleotides: TGTGCCAGTAGTATGGCCGGGACAGGGCTTCGCGAGCAGTACTTC. Encoded protein: CASSMAGTGLREQYF.

This clone showed up just once. The chain links TRBV9 to TRBJ2-2, with TRBD2 matching 9 bases. There are 16 residues in the CDR3. The J segment lost 7 bases and the V segment lost 3 bases, leaving 10 bases of the junction unmatched. Germline V gene sequence: CDR1 SGDLS, CDR2 YYNGEE. The CDR3 is CASSERTLAGYGELFF. The CDR3, as DNA: TGTGCCAGCAGCGAAAGAACGCTAGCGGGATACGGGGAGCTGTTTTTT.

This clone was recorded once. The chain couples TRBV19 to TRBJ2-3; 11 bases align to TRBD2. The CDR3 loop spans 13 amino acids. Germline CDR1 and CDR2: LNHDA and SQIVND (reference sequence). The trim removed 11 bases at V and 3 bases at J, leaving 4 bases unmatched. The CDR3 sequence: CAVTSGTTDTQYF. The CDR3 nucleotides read TGTGCCGTGACTAGCGGGACGACAGATACGCAGTATTTT.

The chain links TRBV5-1 to TRBJ1-4, with 9 positions matching TRBD1. V was pared by 4 bases and J by 7 bases, with 2 bases of the junction left unmatched. Germline CDR1 SGHRS, CDR2 YFSETQ. CDR3 size: 13 residues. CDR3 amino acids: CASSRGQGEKLFF. The DNA for the CDR3 is TGCGCCAGCAGCAGGGGACAGGGTGAAAAACTGTTTTTT.

About this clone: The junction differs from germline at one of its ends, possibly a read error. The gene calls are TRBV7-9 and TRBJ1-2, with TRBD1 as a possible D gene (5 bases). Germline CDR1 reads SEHNR; CDR2 reads FQNEAQ (reference sequence). The CDR3 sequence is 12 residues long. CDR3 sequence reads: CSSSLGADGYTF. The CDR3 DNA follows: TGTTCCAGCAGCTTAGGGGCTGATGGCTACACCTTC. Using reference TRBV7-9 and TRBJ1-2 for the parts outside the CDR3, the full variable domain is DTGVSQNPRHKITKRGQNVTFRCDPISEHNRLYWYRQTLGQGPEFLTYFQNEAQLEKSRLLSDRFSAERPKGSFSTLEIQRTEQGDSAMYLCSSSLGADGYTFGSGTRLTVV.

The rearrangement joins TRBV5-1 to TRBJ2-3, with D possibly being TRBD2 (5 bases). CDR1 and CDR2 (germline): SGHRS, YFSETQ. This CDR3 comprises 14 residues. The V end was cut by 2 bases, the J end by 3 bases, with 10 bases between. The CDR3 here is CASSFGKDTDTQYF. The CDR3 DNA is TGCGCCAGCAGCTTCGGGAAAGATACAGATACGCAGTATTTT.

The genes are TRBV28 and TRBJ2-7, with 10 bases that match TRBD1. Germline loops: CDR1 MDHEN, CDR2 SYDVKM. CDR3 length: 14 residues. With V trimmed by 3 bases and J by 2 bases, 1 base remained unmatched. CDR3 DNA: TGTGCCAGCAGTTTCGGGACAGGGGCCTACGAGCAGTACTTC. Translated, it gives CASSFGTGAYEQYF.

The chain recombines TRBV30 with TRBJ2-1; 11 bases are shared with TRBD2. The V and J ends lost 0 bases and 8 bases, in that order; junction bases with no gene match: 3. From germline, CDR1 is GTSNPN and CDR2 SVGIG (reference sequence). CDR3 length: 14 residues. The CDR3 sequence: CAWSVQLAGDEQFF. The CDR3 DNA is TGTGCCTGGAGTGTACAACTAGCGGGAGATGAGCAGTTCTTC. Together with reference TRBV30 and TRBJ2-1, the CDR3 gives the full variable domain: SQTIHQWPATLVQPVGSPLSLECTVEGTSNPNLYWYRQAAGRGLQLLFYSVGIGQISSEVPQNLSASRPQDRQFILSSKKLLLSDSGFYLCAWSVQLAGDEQFFGPGTRLTVL.

The chain recombines TRBV9 with TRBJ1-1; D is unclear. This CDR3 spans 13 amino acids. V gave up 4 bases and J gave up 2 bases, with 9 bases separating them. Germline-derived CDR1 and CDR2 are SGDLS and YYNGEE. CDR3 sequence: CASSPTDNTEAFF. The CDR3 bases are TGTGCCAGCAGCCCTACAGATAACACTGAAGCTTTCTTT.